This T cell receptor beta chain appears in the sequencing data of a study of human T cells and chemical hapten exposure. Study overall: Patch tests put 0.01% DPC on the upper back, and the results were checked at 6 days.

Time point defined: patch test 3, about 24 weeks after DPC sensitization. Treatment: therapeutic diphenylcyclopropenone sensitization with weekly scalp DPC. Study results and caveats: The study found that DPC sensitization did not change TCRs above 1 in 1000 frequency.

In this sample, this clonotype turned up many times. Its antigen remains unidentified. Germline CDR1 and CDR2: SGHTA and FQGNSA. V shed 5 bases and J shed 2 bases, with 13 bases lying between them. This CDR3 region has 14 residues. As originally analysed: Samples ranged from roughly 20,000 to 700,000 TCRs, with a median of 95,638. TCRdb itself ran the RACE reads through MiXCR, one entry per CDR3 protein. These V and J calls rely on TCRdb rather than the paper's analysis. The data show tens of thousands of distinct CDR3 sequences, roughly 9.6% seen once. This receptor was obtained from a woman in her twenties or thirties with alopecia areata. Some clones in this sample may be carry-over from other donors' samples. The sequences come from whole blood, collected in connection with sensitization to the hapten diphenylcyclopropenone (DPC). V is TRBV7-2 and J is TRBJ2-7; TRBD2 is a possible D gene (6 bases). The CDR3 coding sequence is TGTGCCAGCAGCCAAACTAGGACTACCTACGAGCAGTACTTC. Its translation: CASSQTRTTYEQYF.